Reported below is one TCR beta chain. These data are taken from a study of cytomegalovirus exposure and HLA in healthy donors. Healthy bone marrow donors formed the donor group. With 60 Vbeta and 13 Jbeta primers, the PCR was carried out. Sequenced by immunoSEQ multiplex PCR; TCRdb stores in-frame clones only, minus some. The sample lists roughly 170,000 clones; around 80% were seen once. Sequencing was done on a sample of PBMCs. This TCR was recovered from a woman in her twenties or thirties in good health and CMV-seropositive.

CDR3 loop: CASSSWPERRGYEQYF. DNA for the CDR3: TGTGCCAGCAGCTCGTGGCCTGAGCGGCGGGGGTACGAGCAGTACTTC. The genes are TRBV5-4 and TRBJ2-7; 7 positions agree with TRBD2. V lost 3 bases, J lost 4 bases, and 13 bases stayed unmatched. This CDR3 comprises 16 residues. Per the germline V gene, CDR1 is SGHNT and CDR2 is YYREEE (reference sequence).